The 26 T cell receptor beta chains given below trace back to one sample, sequenced in a study of tumor-infiltrating lymphocytes in glioblastoma multiforme. Multiple V-beta primers and a C-beta primer amplified TCRB from RNA. TCRdb used MiXCR to reprocess the multiplex PCR reads, holding one entry per CDR3 protein. The sample lists about 32,000 distinct CDR3 sequences; roughly 64% were seen once. Sequenced sample: brain tumor tissue. The source is a male donor with glioblastoma.

The gene calls are TRBV12-3 or TRBV12-4 and TRBJ2-1; D is undetermined. This CDR3 spans 11 amino acids. The V end lost 6 bases, the J end lost 11 bases, and 11 bases lay between the germline ends. CDR3 protein: CASSSGYKQFF. For the CDR3, the DNA is TGTGCCAGCAGCTCAGGTTATAAGCAGTTCTTC.

The chain recombines TRBV24-1 with TRBJ2-7; D may be TRBD1 (6 bases). The V and J ends lost 3 bases and 11 bases respectively, with 13 bases between them. Germline V gives CDR1 KGHDR, CDR2 SFDVKD. This CDR3 has 12 residues. The CDR3 sequence is CATSDERDTKYF. CDR3 nucleotides: TGTGCCACCAGTGATGAAAGGGACACAAAGTACTTC.

In the case of this clonotype: Given a much more abundant clone one base away, this may be a read error. The conserved closing phenylalanine or tryptophan is absent in this CDR3, likely reflecting a read error. The chain employs TRBV6-1 and TRBJ1-5, with 8 bases that match TRBD1. V lost 9 bases, J lost 2 bases, and 0 bases stayed unmatched. CDR3 length: 12 residues. Germline V gives CDR1 MNHNS, CDR2 SASEGT. The CDR3 is CARTGGNQPQHL. CDR3 in DNA: TGTGCCAGGACAGGGGGCAATCAGCCCCAGCATCTT.

Remarks on this clonotype: One end of the junction is discordant with germline, which a read error may explain. The chain couples TRBV6-4 to TRBJ2-3, with a possible D match to TRBD2 (7 bases). CDR1 and CDR2 (germline): MRHNA, SNTAGT. The CDR3 runs to 15 residues. The CDR3 DNA reads TGTGCCAGCAATGCTTCCCGGGGGGCCACAGGTACGCAGTATTTT. Its protein is CASNASRGATGTQYF.

Comments on this clonotype: One end of the junction does not line up with germline, which may come from a read error. This rearrangement joins TRBV6-1 to TRBJ2-2, with D possibly matching TRBD2 (5 bases). Per germline, CDR1 MNHNS and CDR2 SASEGT. This CDR3 has 15 residues. The CDR3: CASSEAVLVTGELFF. The CDR3 DNA sequence: TGTGCCAGCAGTGAAGCTGTGCTCGTCACCGGGGAGCTATTTTTT.

This clonotype was detected a few times. This could be a read error, since a much larger clone is one nucleotide away. The gene calls are TRBV29-1 and TRBJ2-3; TRBD2 matches at 7 bases. After removal of 5 bases from V and 6 bases from J, the junction contained 14 bases not matched to a gene. The CDR3 runs 15 residues. The V gene's germline CDR1 is SQVTM and CDR2 ANQGSEA. The chain's CDR3 is CSVNQEVGLRDTQYF. Written as DNA, the CDR3 is TGCAGCGTTAATCAGGAGGTGGGACTAAGGGATACGCAGTATTTT.

This clonotype was counted at least ten times. J is TRBJ2-3 and V is TRBV28; D gene uncertain. Germline values: CDR1 MDHEN, CDR2 SYDVKM. The CDR3 is 17 amino acids. The V end lost 4 bases, the J end lost 1 base, and 18 bases lay between the germline ends. In nucleotides, the CDR3 is TGTGCCAGCAGTTCTCCGTTAGCTTATTCAGGCACAGATACGCAGTATTTT. It codes for CASSSPLAYSGTDTQYF.

The chain recombines TRBV7-3 with TRBJ2-1; 10 bases are a match to TRBD1. The junction had 8 bases not matched to a gene; V was cut back by 8 bases and J by 1 base. Per the germline V gene, CDR1 is SGHTA and CDR2 is FQGTGA. CDR3 size: 16 residues. In nucleotides, the CDR3 is TGTGCCAGCGGCGCTTCGGGACAGGGGTCCTACAATGAGCAGTTCTTC. Protein sequence: CASGASGQGSYNEQFF.

With respect to this clonotype: This may come from a read error, since a much larger clone is one base off. The chain uses TRBV20-1 and TRBJ1-4, with unresolved D. Germline V gives CDR1 DFQATT, CDR2 SNEGSKA (reference sequence). The CDR3 contains 10 residues. The CDR3 DNA follows: TGCAGTGCGTCGCGTGAAAAACTGCCTTTT. Translated: CSASREKLPF.

This clonotype showed up just once. The junction departs from germline at one end; a sequencing error may be responsible. This chain joins TRBV6-1 and TRBJ2-7; the match to TRBD1 covers 11 bases. The CDR3 length is 15 residues. Germline loops: CDR1 MNHNS, CDR2 SASEGT. CDR3 loop: CASRFRDRGTYEQHF. CDR3 nucleotides: TGTGCCAGTAGATTCCGGGACAGGGGGACCTACGAGCAGCACTTC.

The chain recombines TRBV11-3 with TRBJ2-1; D is possibly TRBD1 or TRBD2 (5 bases each). Germline CDR1 reads SGHNT; CDR2 reads YENEEA. This CDR3 has 14 amino acids. Between the trimmed V and J ends, which lost 9 bases and 5 bases, there was a span of 17 bases. In DNA form, the CDR3 reads TGTGCCAGTTGTTTAGAGGGGTGGAACAATGAGCAGTTCTTC. Protein: CASCLEGWNNEQFF.

Remarks on this clonotype: A much larger clonotype is one base distant, so this may be a read error. CDR3: CASSPDRVDEQFF. Written as DNA, the CDR3 is TGCGCCAGCAGTCCGGACAGGGTTGATGAGCAGTTCTTC. This chain joins TRBV5-1 and TRBJ2-1, with 8 bases matching TRBD1. The CDR3 length is 13 residues. Losses at the gene ends were 5 bases for V and 8 bases for J; bases not matched to a gene: 6. Germline CDR1 and CDR2: SGHRS and YFSETQ.

The V and J genes are TRBV20-1 and TRBJ2-4, with D perhaps matching TRBD2 (6 bases). This CDR3 is 18 amino acids long. Germline CDR1 and CDR2: DFQATT and SNEGSKA (reference sequence). V dropped 3 bases and J dropped 9 bases, with 30 bases sitting between them. CDR3 protein: CSASSPGGAAYLEGIQYF. CDR3 DNA sequence: TGCAGTGCTAGCTCCCCTGGCGGGGCTGCTTACTTGGAAGGCATTCAGTACTTC.

A remark on this clonotype: A much larger clone is a single base away; this may be a read error. V is TRBV7-9 and J is TRBJ2-2; 7 bases agree with TRBD1. This CDR3 contains 17 residues. Germline V CDR1 and CDR2: SEHNR, FQNEAQ (reference sequence). This CDR3 reads CVSSSLEGQLNTGELFF. DNA for the CDR3: TGTGTCAGCAGCTCCCTCGAGGGACAGTTGAACACCGGGGAGCTGTTTTTT.

On this clonotype: This may be a read error: a much more frequent sequence differs by one nucleotide. The V gene is TRBV5-1, the J gene TRBJ2-3, with TRBD2 matching over 7 bases. The CDR3 extends over 15 amino acids. Trimming at V came to 3 bases and at J to 4 bases, leaving 8 bases not matched to a gene. Per the germline V gene, CDR1 is SGHRS and CDR2 is YFSETQ. The CDR3 DNA reads TGCGCCAGCAGCTACGGACTAGTGGGACCAGATACGCAGTATTTT. Protein product: CASSYGLVGPDTQYF.

In this sample, this clonotype turned up once. A much bigger clone sits one base away, suggesting this may be a read error. The CDR3 loop reads CSSSYSQGGEKLFF. The CDR3 DNA reads as TGTTCCAGCAGTTACTCCCAGGGTGGTGAAAAACTGTTTTTT. The chain links TRBV6-5 to TRBJ1-4; perhaps TRBD1 as D (5 bases). The CDR3 has 14 amino acids. CDR1 MNHEY and CDR2 SVGAGI come from the germline V gene.

In its sample, this clonotype is medium-sized. V usage is TRBV20-1 and J usage is TRBJ1-5; D gene uncertain. Per the germline V gene, CDR1 is DFQATT and CDR2 is SNEGSKA (reference sequence). CDR3 size: 12 residues. V lost 5 bases to trimming and J lost 0 bases, with 5 bases between them. The CDR3 DNA sequence: TGCAGTGCTGGTTATAGCAATCAGCCCCAGCATTTT. Amino acid sequence: CSAGYSNQPQHF.

This clonotype was recorded many times. V and J are TRBV24-1 and TRBJ2-3; D remains ambiguous. V was trimmed by 2 bases and J by 2 bases, leaving 10 bases between them. Germline V gene sequence: CDR1 KGHDR, CDR2 SFDVKD. This CDR3 is 15 amino acids long. The CDR3 loop reads CATSDSRQTTDTQYF. The CDR3 nucleotides read TGTGCCACCAGTGATTCAAGACAAACCACAGATACGCAGTATTTT.

Comment on this clonotype: A much larger clone is a single base away; this may be a read error. The genes are TRBV7-9 and TRBJ1-1; weak D call: TRBD1 (5 bases). Germline V CDR1 and CDR2: SEHNR, FQNEAQ (reference sequence). V was clipped by 1 base and J by 7 bases, with 16 bases between them. This CDR3 has 15 amino acids. In DNA form, the CDR3 reads TGTGCCAGCAGCTTAGGGCTCAGGGTCGGGATTGAAGCTTTCTTT. It codes for CASSLGLRVGIEAFF.

As concerns this clonotype: Since no conserved phenylalanine or tryptophan closes the CDR3, a read error is the likely cause. The limits of the CDR3 on the DNA are not certain, so only TCRdb's listed CDR3 is given. CDR3 sequence: CASSLGPGEYEQYS. The gene calls are TRBV4-1 and TRBJ2-7; the DNA was not used to check the table's D call, TRBD2. The CDR3 is 14 amino acids long, termini counted. Germline CDR1 reads MGHRA; CDR2 reads YSYEKL.

On this clonotype: The final CDR3 position lacks the conserved phenylalanine or tryptophan, pointing to a likely read error. The DNA is left out, because the CDR3 cannot be placed on it with certainty; the CDR3 is given as TCRdb lists it. The chain joins TRBV5-1 to TRBJ2-7; TRBD2 reflects the table's D call only, with no check against the DNA. Germline V CDR1 and CDR2: SGHRS, YFSETQ. The CDR3 is 13 amino acids long, termini counted. CDR3: CASRADGTSPTSL.

As to this clonotype: The junction shows a germline mismatch at one end, possibly a read error. The chain recombines TRBV12-3 or TRBV12-4 with TRBJ2-2; 7 bases agree with TRBD2. There are 15 residues in the CDR3. This chain's CDR3 is CASTGLAVNTGVLFF. The CDR3 DNA reads as TGTGCCAGCACGGGTCTAGCGGTAAACACCGGGGTGCTGTTTTTT.

On this clonotype: Relative to the germline gene, one junction end is altered; a read error may explain this. This chain connects TRBV10-3 to TRBJ1-1; D is unresolved. Germline CDR1 is ENHRY and CDR2 is SYGVKD. The CDR3 is 15 residues long. The CDR3 sequence: CAIGEVEGTDTEAFF. The CDR3 DNA is TGTGCCATCGGTGAAGTGGAGGGTACGGACACTGAAGCTTTCTTT.

This clonotype has only a few counts. At one boundary the junction diverges from the germline segment, which might be a read error. The genes are TRBV11-1 and TRBJ2-2, with D tentatively TRBD2 (5 bases). Germline assignment: CDR1 SGHAT and CDR2 FQDESV (reference sequence). This CDR3 region has 14 residues. The CDR3 nucleotides are TGTGTCAGCAGCTTACTCGGAAACACCGGGGAGCTGCTTTTT. This translates into CVSSLLGNTGELLF. The full variable domain, its missing parts supplied by reference TRBV11-1 and TRBJ2-2, is EAEVAQSPRYKITEKSQAVAFWCDPISGHATLYWYRQILGQGPELLVQFQDESVVDDSQLPKDRFSAERLKGVDSTLKIQPAELGDSAMYLCVSSLLGNTGELLFGEGSRLTVL.

In its sample, this clonotype was seen many times. CDR3 sequence reads: CASKQTGELFF. The CDR3 bases are TGTGCCAGCAAACAAACCGGGGAGCTGTTTTTT. The chain is built from TRBV7-6 and TRBJ2-2; D uncertain. The CDR3 loop spans 11 amino acids. In germline, CDR1 is SGHVS, CDR2 FNYEAQ. Trimming removed 7 bases from V and 5 bases from J, with 5 bases in between.

Of note for this clonotype: Without the conserved terminal phenylalanine or tryptophan, this CDR3 likely stems from a read error. The chain recombines TRBV29-1 with TRBJ1-2, with 8 bases matching TRBD1. CDR1 is SQVTM, CDR2 ANQGSEA, per germline. This CDR3 is built from 14 residues. CDR3 region: CSAERQGRAYGYTL. In DNA form, the CDR3 reads TGCAGCGCTGAAAGACAGGGGCGAGCCTATGGCTACACCCTC.